This T cell receptor (beta chain) originates from a study of cytotoxic CD8 clonotypes in ibrutinib-treated CLL. Study at large: Partial response was seen in about 24 patients and complete response in 2; after median roughly 66 months, approximately 15 stayed remitted, about twelve progressed.

As input for TCR beta libraries, around 2 micrograms of genomic DNA came from cryopreserved PBMCs. The protocol was immunoSEQ multiplex PCR, while the TCRdb copy is restricted to in-frame clones and leaves out a portion. The table includes roughly 170,000 clones, 84% detected once. CDR1 is SGHDT and CDR2 is YYEEEE in the germline V gene. This CDR3 region has 16 residues. Trimming removed 4 bases from V and 2 bases from J; junction bases left unmatched: 8. The chain uses TRBV5-6 and TRBJ2-7, with 11 bases lining up with TRBD2. The TCR comes from a human donor with chronic lymphocytic leukemia. Here the sequenced sample was PBMCs, taken after 24 months of ibrutinib treatment. CDR3 in amino acids: CASSPRTSGFTYEQYF. Here the CDR3 DNA reads TGTGCCAGCAGCCCGAGGACTAGCGGGTTCACCTACGAGCAGTACTTC. Complete variable domain (other parts from reference TRBV5-6 and TRBJ2-7): DAGVTQSPTHLIKTRGQQVTLRCSPKSGHDTVSWYQQALGQGPQFIFQYYEEEERQRGNFPDRFSGHQFPNYSSELNVNALLLGDSALYLCASSPRTSGFTYEQYFGPGTRLTVT.